A single sample is the source of the 18 T cell receptor beta chains below, sequenced in a study of cytomegalovirus exposure and HLA in healthy donors. Method: immunoSEQ multiplex PCR; TCRdb's copy keeps in-frame clones and lacks some. Of 150,000 to 200,000 clones in the sample, 65% to 85% are singletons; the top ten hold approximately 3%. Sequencing was performed on PBMCs. The receptors shown here come from a young woman in good health and CMV-seropositive.

The chain uses TRBV11-2 and TRBJ2-3; D is perhaps TRBD1 (6 bases). The CDR3 loop spans 16 amino acids. CDR1 and CDR2 from the germline V gene are SGHAT and FQNNGV. V was cut by 0 bases and J by 2 bases, with 12 bases left in between. CDR3 nucleotide sequence: TGTGCCAGCAGCTTAGATTATGGACAGAACACAGATACGCAGTATTTT. Its translation is CASSLDYGQNTDTQYF.

This clone was observed a few times. The chain employs TRBV7-2 and TRBJ1-5; perhaps TRBD1 as D (6 bases). With 1 base removed from V and 6 bases from J, the gap between germline ends came to 13 bases. Germline V CDR1 and CDR2: SGHTA, FQGNSA. CDR3 size: 15 residues. CDR3 loop: CASSLVVGGGQPQHF. For the CDR3, the DNA is TGTGCCAGCAGCTTAGTGGTTGGGGGCGGTCAGCCCCAGCATTTT.

In nucleotides, the CDR3 is TGCGCCAGCAGCTGGACAGGGGGAGAGCCCCAGCATTTT. As protein: CASSWTGGEPQHF. The J gene is TRBJ1-5, the V gene TRBV5-1, with 10 bases identical to TRBD1. There are 13 residues in the CDR3. V lost 3 bases and J lost 8; bases outside the gene matches: 2. Germline V gene lookup returns CDR1 SGHRS and CDR2 YFSETQ.

The chain recombines TRBV7-9 with TRBJ1-1; no reliable D call. V was pared by 1 base and J by 0 bases, with 6 bases between. Germline values: CDR1 SEHNR, CDR2 FQNEAQ (reference sequence). This CDR3 contains 14 residues. The CDR3 protein is CASSLEAVNTEAFF. The DNA for the CDR3 is TGTGCCAGCAGCTTAGAAGCGGTGAACACTGAAGCTTTCTTT.

The V call is TRBV5-4, the J call TRBJ2-7; D is possibly TRBD1 (6 bases). Deletions cut 1 base from V and 4 bases from J, with 12 bases between. This CDR3 comprises 14 residues. Germline values: CDR1 SGHNT, CDR2 YYREEE (reference sequence). The CDR3 nucleotides are TGTGCCAGCAGCTTGCTAGGACAGATGTACGAGCAGTACTTC. It translates to CASSLLGQMYEQYF.

DNA for the CDR3: TGTGCCAGTAGCTTGGAGTCTAACTATGGCTACACCTTC. It translates to CASSLESNYGYTF. The chain uses TRBV2 and TRBJ1-2; no clear D gene. This CDR3 is built from 13 residues. Trimming left V 9 bases short and J 0 bases short, with 11 bases between. Germline lookup yields CDR1 SNHLY and CDR2 FYNNEI.

This clone was recorded only once. This rearrangement joins TRBV9 to TRBJ1-2; 7 bases map to TRBD1. CDR1 and CDR2 from the germline V gene are SGDLS and YYNGEE. V shed 4 bases and J 0 bases; nucleotides not matched to a gene: 3. This CDR3 has 14 amino acids. The CDR3 here is CASSLGTANYGYTF. The CDR3 nucleotides read TGTGCCAGCAGCCTAGGGACAGCTAACTATGGCTACACCTTC.

The rearrangement uses TRBV7-9 and TRBJ2-5; TRBD2 matches at 8 bases. Germline V gene data show CDR1 as SEHNR and CDR2 as FQNEAQ (reference sequence). There are 16 residues in the CDR3. V was clipped by 5 bases and J by 1 base; unmatched bases: 9. CDR3 amino acids: CASSPRGGRTQETQYF. In nucleotides, the CDR3 is TGTGCCAGCAGCCCTCGGGGGGGCAGGACCCAAGAGACCCAGTACTTC.

The rearrangement joins TRBV2 to TRBJ1-4; 8 nucleotides match TRBD1. Germline V gives CDR1 SNHLY, CDR2 FYNNEI. The CDR3 contains 13 residues. J gave up 8 bases and V 1 base, and 0 bases lay outside the gene matches. CDR3 protein: CASSEGTGEKLFF. For the CDR3, the DNA is TGTGCCAGCAGTGAAGGGACAGGGGAAAAACTGTTTTTT.

This clone has only one observation. The genes are TRBV18 and TRBJ1-3, with D uncertain. Germline V CDR1 and CDR2: KGHSH, LQKENI. The CDR3 length is 16 residues. With 3 bases removed from V and 6 bases from J, the gap between germline ends came to 18 bases. The CDR3: CASSPFLLGRENTIYF. CDR3 nucleotide sequence: TGTGCCAGCTCACCTTTCTTACTAGGACGGGAAAACACCATATATTTT.

This chain joins TRBV7-8 and TRBJ1-1; TRBD1 matches at 10 bases. The CDR3 totals 15 residues. CDR1 and CDR2 (germline): SGHVS, FQNEAQ. After removal of 5 bases from V and 0 bases from J, the junction contained 3 bases not matched to a gene. The CDR3 loop is CASSPTGGMNTEAFF. CDR3 bases: TGTGCCAGCAGCCCGACAGGGGGCATGAACACTGAAGCTTTCTTT.

The J gene is TRBJ1-1, the V gene TRBV18; D perhaps matches TRBD1 (5 bases). CDR3 length: 15 residues. Germline V gives CDR1 KGHSH, CDR2 LQKENI. V lost 3 bases to trimming and J lost 0 bases, with 11 bases between them. CDR3 DNA: TGTGCCAGCTCACCTCAGGGATCGATGAACACTGAAGCTTTCTTT. Amino acids: CASSPQGSMNTEAFF.

The genes are TRBV11-1 and TRBJ1-6; D unresolved. Trimming left V 2 bases short and J 6 bases short, with 8 bases between. The germline V gene encodes CDR1 SGHAT and CDR2 FQDESV (reference sequence). The CDR3 covers 14 residues. The CDR3 nucleotides read TGTGCCAGCAGCTTAAGGGAGTTTAATTCACCCCTCCACTTT. Translating it yields CASSLREFNSPLHF.

This sequence joins TRBV2 and TRBJ1-1; the match to TRBD1 covers 10 bases. This CDR3 contains 14 residues. From germline, CDR1 is SNHLY and CDR2 FYNNEI. Trimming at V came to 7 bases and at J to 5 bases, leaving 7 bases not matched to a gene. The CDR3 is CASNRDRGNTEAFF. The CDR3 nucleotides read TGTGCCAGCAACCGGGACAGGGGAAATACTGAAGCTTTCTTT.

The chain carries TRBV7-9 and TRBJ1-1; 7 nucleotides line up with TRBD1. With V trimmed by 1 base and J by 5 bases, 16 bases remained unmatched. Germline V gene data show CDR1 as SEHNR and CDR2 as FQNEAQ (reference sequence). This CDR3 spans 18 amino acids. The CDR3 DNA reads TGTGCCAGCAGCTTAGATGGGTTGGGCAGGGGGAAACGGACTGAAGCTTTCTTT. As protein: CASSLDGLGRGKRTEAFF.

The J gene is TRBJ1-2, the V gene TRBV2; 12 bases are a match to TRBD1. The ends lost 6 bases at V and 7 bases at J; junction bases unmatched: 6. Germline lookup yields CDR1 SNHLY and CDR2 FYNNEI. This CDR3 is built from 14 residues. The CDR3 DNA is TGTGCCAGCAGAGGGACAGGGGGCAAGGGTGGCTACACCTTC. It specifies CASRGTGGKGGYTF.

V is TRBV4-2 and J is TRBJ1-2; D is unresolved. The CDR3 has 15 amino acids. CDR1 and CDR2 from the germline V gene are LGHNA and YNFKEQ. V was trimmed by 0 bases and J by 0 bases, leaving 8 bases between them. Written as DNA, the CDR3 is TGTGCCAGCAGCCAAGAATTACTGGCTAACTATGGCTACACCTTC. As protein: CASSQELLANYGYTF.

This chain connects TRBV4-3 to TRBJ1-2; D may be TRBD1 (6 bases). Trimming shortened V by 4 bases and J by 4 bases, and 19 bases separated the two germline ends. There are 16 residues in the CDR3. The germline gives CDR1 LGHNA, CDR2 YSLEER. The CDR3 region is CASSRTSGDLRYGYTF. DNA of the CDR3: TGCGCCAGCAGCCGAACCTCAGGGGACCTCCGCTATGGCTACACCTTC.